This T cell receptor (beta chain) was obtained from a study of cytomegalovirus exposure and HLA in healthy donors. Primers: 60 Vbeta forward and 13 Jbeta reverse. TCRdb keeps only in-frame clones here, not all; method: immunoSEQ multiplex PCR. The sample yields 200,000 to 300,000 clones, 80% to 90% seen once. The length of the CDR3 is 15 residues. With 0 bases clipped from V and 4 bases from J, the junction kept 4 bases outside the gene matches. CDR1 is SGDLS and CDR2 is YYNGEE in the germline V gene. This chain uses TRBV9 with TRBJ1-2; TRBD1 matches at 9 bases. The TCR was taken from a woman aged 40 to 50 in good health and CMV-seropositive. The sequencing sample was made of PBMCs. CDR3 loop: CASSVDGTGLYGYTF. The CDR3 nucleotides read TGTGCCAGCAGCGTAGACGGGACAGGGCTCTATGGCTACACCTTC.